A single count supports the clone carrying this TCR beta chain. Its antigen is unidentified. These data come from a study of T cells in tuberculosis. Findings and caveats of the study: Active tuberculosis alpha repertoires lay closer to GMM-specific TCRs than controls'.

TCRdb's table, derived via immunoSEQ multiplex PCR, lists solely in-frame clones and lacks some. The sample has 38,000 or so clones; 95% are singletons. Adolescents were screened for latent TB by skin test and IGRA. The V and J ends lost 0 bases and 5 bases, in that order; junction bases with no gene match: 16. Germline loops: CDR1 KGHSH, CDR2 LQKENI. The CDR3 totals 21 residues. The rearrangement joins TRBV18 to TRBJ2-2; 12 positions match TRBD1. The sequenced sample was PBMCs. The source is a donor aged 10-29 years with latent tuberculosis or without tuberculosis infection. The CDR3, as DNA: TGTGCCAGCTCACCACCGGTGTTGGGACAGGGGGCCCGAACGGGTACCGGGGAGCTGTTTTTT. Its protein is CASSPPVLGQGARTGTGELFF.